The present TCR beta chain was sequenced within a study of cytomegalovirus exposure and HLA in healthy donors. About this clone itself: Its specificity is unknown.

PCR used 60 Vbeta primers and 13 Jbeta primers. The data were produced by immunoSEQ multiplex PCR, yet TCRdb's version contains in-frame clones alone and is incomplete. This table holds 150,000 to 200,000 clones, approximately 71% found once. CDR1 is SGHRS, CDR2 YFSETQ, per germline. The CDR3 runs 15 residues. With 3 bases removed from V and 2 bases from J, the gap between germline ends came to 9 bases. The study, taken as a whole, reports: Several of the most significant clusters appeared linked to common viral pathogens, based on a later analysis.

This clonotype was sampled from a male donor in good health and CMV-seronegative. The rearrangement uses TRBV5-1 and TRBJ2-6; no clear D gene. The specimen was PBMCs. The CDR3 protein is CASSSDNTGANVLTF. In nucleotides, the CDR3 is TGCGCCAGCAGCTCCGACAACACTGGGGCCAACGTCCTGACTTTC.